Below are 6 T cell receptor beta chains sequenced from a single sample in a study of blood T cell repertoires in COVID-19. The protocol was immunoSEQ multiplex PCR, while the TCRdb copy is restricted to in-frame clones and leaves out a portion. This table has over 150,000 clones, 80% to 90% appearing once. Sequencing was carried out using peripheral blood. These receptors all stem from a man between 35 and 55 years old with acute or convalescent COVID-19.

V and J are TRBV6-4 and TRBJ1-6; the D gene is possibly TRBD1 (5 bases). Germline V gene lookup returns CDR1 MRHNA and CDR2 SNTAGT. The V gene lost 7 bases and the J gene lost 11 bases, with 24 bases spanning the gap. This CDR3 contains 16 residues. CDR3 in amino acids: CASTIRGILRETPLHF. The CDR3 coding sequence is TGTGCCAGCACCATCCGGGGGATATTGAGGGAAACACCCCTCCACTTT.

The rearrangement joins TRBV15 to TRBJ2-5; TRBD2 might be the D (7 bases). Germline CDR1 LNHNV, CDR2 YYDKDF (reference sequence). V dropped 0 bases and J dropped 10 bases, with 18 bases sitting between them. CDR3 length: 15 amino acids. The CDR3 DNA reads TGTGCCACCAGCAGAGATCCCGTACCAGGGGAGGGCCAGTACTTC. It is translated as CATSRDPVPGEGQYF.

This clone has a single count. The chain combines TRBV3-1 (or the pseudogene TRBV3-2) with TRBJ1-1; a weak D match, TRBD1 (5 bases). The CDR3 is 15 residues long. The V gene's germline CDR1 is LGHDT and CDR2 YNNKEL (reference sequence). V was cut by 1 base and J by 1 base, with 10 bases left in between. The chain's CDR3 is CASSQVLGPNTEAFF. For the CDR3, the DNA is TGTGCCAGCAGCCAAGTTCTGGGGCCGAACACTGAAGCTTTCTTT.

This clone was detected once. Here the CDR3 reads CASSQRGGRETQYF. The CDR3 bases are TGTGCCAGCAGCCAACGAGGGGGTCGGGAGACCCAGTACTTC. The genes are TRBV11-2 and TRBJ2-5, with a tentative D call TRBD1 (6 bases). This CDR3 has 14 residues. V lost 5 bases to trimming and J lost 5 bases, with 15 bases between them. Per germline, CDR1 SGHAT and CDR2 FQNNGV. Full variable domain (rest looked up from reference TRBV11-2 and TRBJ2-5): EAGVAQSPRYKIIEKRQSVAFWCNPISGHATLYWYQQILGQGPKLLIQFQNNGVVDDSQLPKDRFSAERLKGVDSTLKIQPAKLEDSAVYLCASSQRGGRETQYFGPGTRLLVL.

As DNA, the CDR3 is TGTGCCAGCAGCTTCGCACAGGGGGCCTCCTACGAGCAGTACTTC. Amino acids: CASSFAQGASYEQYF. The chain is built from TRBV2 and TRBJ2-7, with 9 bases that match TRBD1. The CDR3 consists of 15 residues. Per germline, CDR1 SNHLY and CDR2 FYNNEI. Unmatched junction bases numbered 6, after V lost 6 bases and J lost 0 bases. Looking up the rest from reference TRBV2 and TRBJ2-7 gives the full variable domain: EPEVTQTPSHQVTQMGQEVILRCVPISNHLYFYWYRQILGQKVEFLVSFYNNEISEKSEIFDDQFSVERPDGSNFTLKIRSTKLEDSAMYFCASSFAQGASYEQYFGPGTRLTVT.

The rearrangement joins TRBV6-5 to TRBJ1-4; 7 nucleotides align to TRBD1. This CDR3 has 15 amino acids. Losses at the gene ends were 4 bases for V and 3 bases for J; bases not matched to a gene: 5. Per germline, CDR1 MNHEY and CDR2 SVGAGI. CDR3 residues: CASSSGGTANEKLFF. CDR3 DNA sequence: TGTGCCAGCAGTTCAGGGGGGACGGCTAATGAAAAACTGTTTTTT.